There are many counts of the clone carrying this TCR beta chain. This sample was taken from a study of T cell repertoires in cytomegalovirus infection. Study at large: Indications came from public TCR beta signatures; they pointed to CMV infection and to a matching HLA type.

TCRdb analysed the reads with MiXCR anew, one entry per CDR3 protein. Altogether more than 650,000 distinct CDR3 sequences are present, approximately 40% being singletons, with the ten largest covering about 2.8%. The CDR3 has 15 amino acids. V lost 4 bases, J lost 5 bases, and 6 bases stayed unmatched. Germline CDR1 and CDR2: SGHTA and FQGNSA. The gene calls are TRBV7-2 and TRBJ1-4, with TRBD1 matching 8 bases. The TCR comes from a human donor in good health (CMV status not recorded). Some clones in this sample may be carry-over from other donors' samples. The sequenced sample consisted of PBMCs. The CDR3 reads CASSYQGAKNEKLFF. CDR3 DNA sequence: TGTGCCAGCAGCTACCAGGGGGCGAAAAATGAAAAACTGTTTTTT.